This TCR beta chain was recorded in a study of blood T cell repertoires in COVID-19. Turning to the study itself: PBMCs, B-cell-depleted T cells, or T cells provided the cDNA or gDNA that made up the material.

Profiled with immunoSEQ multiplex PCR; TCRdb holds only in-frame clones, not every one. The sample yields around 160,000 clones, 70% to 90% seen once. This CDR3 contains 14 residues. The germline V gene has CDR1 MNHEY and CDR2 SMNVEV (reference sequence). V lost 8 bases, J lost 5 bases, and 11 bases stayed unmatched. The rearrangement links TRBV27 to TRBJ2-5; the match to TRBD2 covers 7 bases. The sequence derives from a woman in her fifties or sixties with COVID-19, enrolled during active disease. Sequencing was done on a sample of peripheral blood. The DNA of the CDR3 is TGTGCCAGCGCCGGGACTATCCGGGTGGAGACCCAGTACTTC. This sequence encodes CASAGTIRVETQYF.